One T cell receptor (beta chain) is described in this entry. This record comes from a study of blood T cell repertoires in COVID-19. As for the study in general: The United States, Italy and Spain were the sources of the acute and convalescent COVID-19 samples. PBMCs, B-cell-depleted T cells, or T cells were the source of the cDNA or gDNA that made up the material.

Patients of the Seattle cohort, enrolled during active infection, were followed longitudinally. Libraries were prepared by immunoSEQ multiplex PCR; TCRdb keeps only in-frame clonotypes and omits some of them. The sample includes fewer than 250,000 clones, around nine tenths seen only once; the top ten take 0.7% to 0.85%. The receptor was derived from a man between 60 and 75 years old with COVID-19, enrolled during active disease. Sequencing was performed on peripheral blood.

CDR3 DNA: TGTGCCAGCAGACCCAACCAGGGACACCGATACAATGAGCAGTTCTTC. Encoded protein: CASRPNQGHRYNEQFF. This chain joins TRBV27 and TRBJ2-1, with a tentative D call TRBD1 (6 bases). Trimming shortened V by 6 bases and J by 4 bases, and 19 bases separated the two germline ends. The CDR3 totals 16 residues. Germline V CDR1 and CDR2: MNHEY, SMNVEV (reference sequence).